The TCR beta chain described here comes from a study of blood T cell repertoires in COVID-19. Produced via immunoSEQ multiplex PCR; TCRdb's table is partial and in-frame only. The data hold a few hundred thousand clones, with around 83% observed a single time. The CDR3 length is 20 residues. The sample holds many counts of this clone. The receptor was isolated from a woman under 30 with acute or convalescent COVID-19. The sequencing sample was made of peripheral blood. The chain has TRBV21-1 and TRBJ2-3; no DNA check was done on the table's D call, TRBD2. TRBV21-1 is labeled a pseudogene. This CDR3 is CASSKVWPSGSPANTDTQYF. For the CDR3, the DNA is TGTGCCAGCAGCAAAGTCTGGCCTAGCGGGAGTCCGGCAAACACAGATACGCAGTATTTT.